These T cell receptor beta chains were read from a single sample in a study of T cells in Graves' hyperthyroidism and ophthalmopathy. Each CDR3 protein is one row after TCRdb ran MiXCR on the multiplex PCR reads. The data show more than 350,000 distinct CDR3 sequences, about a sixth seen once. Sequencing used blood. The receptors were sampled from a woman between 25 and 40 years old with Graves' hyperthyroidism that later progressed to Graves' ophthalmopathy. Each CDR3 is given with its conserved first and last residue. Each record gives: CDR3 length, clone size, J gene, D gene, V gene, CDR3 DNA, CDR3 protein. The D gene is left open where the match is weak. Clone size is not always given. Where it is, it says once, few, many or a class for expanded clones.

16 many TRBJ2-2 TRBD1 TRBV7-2 TGTGCCAGCAGCCCCCGACAGGGAAAAATCACCGGGGAGCTGTTTTTT CASSPRQGKITGELFF
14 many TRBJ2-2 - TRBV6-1 TGTGCCAGCAGTGCCAGGGGGAACACCGGGGAGCTGTTTTTT CASSARGNTGELFF
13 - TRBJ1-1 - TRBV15 TGTGCCACCACCTCATCTAGAAGCACTGAAGCTTTCTTT CATTSSRSTEAFF
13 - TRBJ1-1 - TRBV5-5 TGTGCCAGCAGCTTTGTTGATCCCTCGCTGGCTTTCTTT CASSFVDPSLAFF
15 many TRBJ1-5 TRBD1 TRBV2 TGTGCCAGCACTTCGACAGGGTTTGACAATCAGCCCCAGCATTTT CASTSTGFDNQPQHF
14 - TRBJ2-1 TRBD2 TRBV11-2 TGTGCCAGCAGCTTAGGGGACTATCATTCTGAGCAGTTCTTC CASSLGDYHSEQFF
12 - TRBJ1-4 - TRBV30 TGTGCCTGGAGCGACGCGGCATATCGGGTGTTTTTT CAWSDAAYRVFF
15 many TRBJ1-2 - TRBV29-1 TGCAGCGTTGAGAGGAGAACAGGGTTTGACTATGGCTACACCTTC CSVERRTGFDYGYTF
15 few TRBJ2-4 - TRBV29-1 TGCAGCGTTTCCGGGGCCTGGGAGGCCAAAAACATTCAGTACTTC CSVSGAWEAKNIQYF
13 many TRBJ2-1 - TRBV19 TGTGCCAGTAGTACCCGGAGCACCAATGAGCAGTTCTTC CASSTRSTNEQFF
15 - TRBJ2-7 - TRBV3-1 TGTGCCAGCAGCCAACGAGGGGCGGGGATGGGCGAGCAGTACTTC CASSQRGAGMGEQYF
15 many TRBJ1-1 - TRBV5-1 TGCGCCAGCAGCTTGTTTGGGCAGGGAAGCACTGAAGCTTTCTTT CASSLFGQGSTEAFF
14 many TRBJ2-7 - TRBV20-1 TGCAGTGCTAGATTTGGGGGAACAGGAGGCGAGCAGTACTTC CSARFGGTGGEQYF
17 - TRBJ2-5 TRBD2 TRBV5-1 TGCGCCAGCAGCTTGGGACTAGCGGGATTAAACCAAGAGGCCCAGTACTTC CASSLGLAGLNQEAQYF
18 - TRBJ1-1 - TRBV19 TGTGCCAGTAGTATAGGGTTACTAGTACCTTTCTACAGCACTGAAGCTTTCTTT CASSIGLLVPFYSTEAFF
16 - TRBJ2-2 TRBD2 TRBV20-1 TGCAGTGCTAGACGAATAGCGGGGGGGGACACCGGGGAGCTGTTTTTT CSARRIAGGDTGELFF
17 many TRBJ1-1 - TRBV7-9 TGTGCCAGCAGCTTGACCCCGAGCGGCAGCTTGAACACTGAAGCTTTCTTT CASSLTPSGSLNTEAFF
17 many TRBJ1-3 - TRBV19 TGTGCCAGTTGGACCGGGACACCATATTACCCTGGAAACACCATATATTTT CASWTGTPYYPGNTIYF
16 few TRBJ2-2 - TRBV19 TGTGCCAGTAGTATTTCTTCTGATATCCGGGCCGGGGAGCTGTTTTTT CASSISSDIRAGELFF
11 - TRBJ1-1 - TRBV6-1 TGTGCCAGCAGGACGGTAACTGAAGCTTTCTTT CASRTVTEAFF
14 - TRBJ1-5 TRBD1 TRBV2 TGTGCCAGCAGTTTAGACAGGGTCAATCAGCCCCAGCATTTT CASSLDRVNQPQHF
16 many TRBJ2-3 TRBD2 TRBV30 TGTGCCTGGAGTGTAGGGTCGGGAGGGCCCGCAGATACGCAGTATTTT CAWSVGSGGPADTQYF
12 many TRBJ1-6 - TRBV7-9 TGTGCCAGCAGCTTAGCGGACTCACCCCTCCACTTT CASSLADSPLHF
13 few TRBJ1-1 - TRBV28 TGTGCCAGCAGACTGGACGGTGGCACTGAAGCTTTCTTT CASRLDGGTEAFF
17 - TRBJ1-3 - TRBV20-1 TGCAGTGCTAGAGGAAAGGACAGCAGGATTTCTGGAAACACCATATATTTT CSARGKDSRISGNTIYF
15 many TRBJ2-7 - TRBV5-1 TGCGCCAGCAGCTATACGGACGGCCTTTCCGAAGAGCAGTACTTC CASSYTDGLSEEQYF
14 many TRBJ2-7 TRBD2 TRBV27 TGTGCCAGCTCCCCACTAGCGATCCCCTACGAGCAGTACTTC CASSPLAIPYEQYF